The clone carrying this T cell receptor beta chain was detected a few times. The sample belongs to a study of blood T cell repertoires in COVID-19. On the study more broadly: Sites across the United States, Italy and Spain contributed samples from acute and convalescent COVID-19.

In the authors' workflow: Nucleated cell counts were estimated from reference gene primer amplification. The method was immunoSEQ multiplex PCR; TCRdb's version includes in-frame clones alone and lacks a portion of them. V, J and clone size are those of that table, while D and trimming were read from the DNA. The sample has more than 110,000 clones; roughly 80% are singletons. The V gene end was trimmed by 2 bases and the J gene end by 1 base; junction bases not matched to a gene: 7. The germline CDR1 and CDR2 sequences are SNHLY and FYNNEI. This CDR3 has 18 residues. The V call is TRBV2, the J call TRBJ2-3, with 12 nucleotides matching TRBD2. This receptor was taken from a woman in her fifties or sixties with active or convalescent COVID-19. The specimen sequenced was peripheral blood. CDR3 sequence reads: CASSEQGRLAGGTDTQYF. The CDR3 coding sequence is TGTGCCAGCAGTGAACAAGGGAGACTAGCGGGAGGCACAGATACGCAGTATTTT.